These 24 T cell receptor beta chains came from one sample sequenced in a study of Ad26.COV2.S vaccination and SARS-CoV-2 variants. The repertoire was sequenced with immunoSEQ multiplex PCR; TCRdb's copy has only in-frame clones and lacks some. Among 100,000 or so clones listed, about three quarters were seen once. The sequences come from peripheral blood, collected after recovery from COVID-19. All receptors derive from a human donor who had recovered from COVID-19.

The chain employs TRBV5-1 and TRBJ2-3, with D possibly called TRBD1 or TRBD2 (5 bases each). V was trimmed by 0 bases and J by 2 bases, leaving 13 bases between them. The CDR3 is 16 residues long. From germline, CDR1 is SGHRS and CDR2 YFSETQ. This chain's CDR3 is CASSLEGTGTTDTQYF. The CDR3 DNA reads TGCGCCAGCAGCTTGGAGGGGACGGGGACCACAGATACGCAGTATTTT.

This clone has more than one count but fewer than ten. The chain is built from TRBV19 and TRBJ1-5, with unresolved D. CDR1 LNHDA and CDR2 SQIVND come from the germline V gene (reference sequence). The CDR3 contains 14 residues. Trimming cost V 7 bases and J 1 base, with 11 bases left between them. The CDR3 DNA follows: TGTGCCAGTATGGCAGTGATGAGCAATCAGCCCCAGCATTTT. This gives the protein CASMAVMSNQPQHF.

Written as DNA, the CDR3 is TGTGCCAGAAGCCCACCCCCCGTGTGGGGGCTAAAAGAGACCCAGTACTTC. Protein sequence: CARSPPPVWGLKETQYF. The rearrangement links TRBV5-3 to TRBJ2-5, with D possibly matching TRBD1 (6 bases). TRBV5-3 is annotated as an ORF whose role is uncertain. This CDR3 has 17 residues. The V end lost 4 bases, the J end lost 3 bases, and 22 bases lay between the germline ends.

The chain employs TRBV27 and TRBJ2-3; perhaps TRBD1 as D (7 bases). The CDR3 is 14 amino acids. The germline gives CDR1 MNHEY, CDR2 SMNVEV (reference sequence). Trimming left V 8 bases short and J 2 bases short, with 14 bases between. The CDR3 DNA is TGTGCCAGCCTGCAGGGGGGAAACACAGATACGCAGTATTTT. It encodes CASLQGGNTDTQYF.

This sequence joins TRBV6-6 and TRBJ1-6; perhaps TRBD1 as D (5 bases). Germline CDR1 MNHNY, CDR2 SVGAGI (reference sequence). The V end was cut by 6 bases, the J end by 5 bases, with 11 bases between. The CDR3 is 14 residues long. CDR3: CASRGTADNSPLHF. CDR3 sequence (DNA): TGTGCCAGCAGGGGGACCGCGGATAATTCACCCCTCCACTTT.

The chain recombines TRBV28 with TRBJ1-2; D is unresolved. CDR3 size: 13 residues. V shed 3 bases and J shed 4 bases, with 9 bases lying between them. Germline lookup yields CDR1 MDHEN and CDR2 SYDVKM. In nucleotides, the CDR3 is TGTGCCAGCAGTTTGGCGAGCTTCTATGGCTACACCTTC. Encoded protein: CASSLASFYGYTF.

The chain couples TRBV30 to TRBJ1-4; no clear D gene. The V end lost 4 bases, the J end lost 4 bases, and 19 bases lay between the germline ends. CDR3 size: 16 residues. Germline lookup yields CDR1 GTSNPN and CDR2 SVGIG (reference sequence). The CDR3 DNA is TGTGCCTGGACGCCTCGCGGCGGCTCAGATAATGAAAAACTGTTTTTT. Protein sequence: CAWTPRGGSDNEKLFF.

The chain carries TRBV30 and TRBJ2-7; D is uncertain. The CDR3 contains 12 residues. Trimming took off 2 bases at V and 7 bases at J, with 12 bases between the two ends. Germline V gene data show CDR1 as GTSNPN and CDR2 as SVGIG (reference sequence). In DNA form, the CDR3 reads TGTGCCTGGAGTCTGGGTACGCAGGAGCAGTACTTC. Residues: CAWSLGTQEQYF.

The V gene is TRBV7-9, the J gene TRBJ1-2, with 10 bases matching TRBD1. V dropped 5 bases and J dropped 5; count of bases not matched to a gene: 5. Germline values: CDR1 SEHNR, CDR2 FQNEAQ (reference sequence). The CDR3 runs 14 residues. As DNA, the CDR3 is TGTGCCAGCAGCCGGGACAGGGGCCGGTATGGCTACACCTTC. Encoded protein: CASSRDRGRYGYTF.

V usage is TRBV27 and J usage is TRBJ1-1, with 8 bases aligning to TRBD1. Germline CDR1 reads MNHEY; CDR2 reads SMNVEV (reference sequence). Unmatched junction bases numbered 9, after V lost 0 bases and J lost 0 bases. This CDR3 is built from 18 residues. The CDR3 protein is CASSLSRTGRSMNTEAFF. In nucleotides, the CDR3 is TGTGCCAGCAGTTTATCCCGGACAGGGCGGTCGATGAACACTGAAGCTTTCTTT.

The CDR3 coding sequence is TGTGCCAGCAGCCTCGGACCGAATAGGAATCAGCCCCAGCATTTT. This gives the protein CASSLGPNRNQPQHF. The chain employs TRBV3-1 (or the pseudogene TRBV3-2) and TRBJ1-5; D gene ambiguous. The CDR3 consists of 15 residues. CDR1 LGHDT and CDR2 YNNKEL come from the germline V gene (reference sequence). Trimming shortened V by 4 bases and J by 4 bases, and 14 bases separated the two germline ends.

This clone was seen only once. The chain employs TRBV7-9 and TRBJ1-5; 7 nucleotides match TRBD1. J was trimmed by 5 bases and V by 7 bases; bases with no gene match: 2. The CDR3 spans 12 residues. From germline, CDR1 is SEHNR and CDR2 FQNEAQ (reference sequence). CDR3 sequence: CASTTGDQPQHF. The CDR3 DNA sequence: TGTGCCAGCACCACAGGGGATCAGCCCCAGCATTTT.

This clone was seen a handful of times. The V call is TRBV6-6, the J call TRBJ1-4; TRBD1 agrees at 7 bases. J lost 2 bases, V lost 2 bases, and 2 bases had no gene match. CDR1 is MNHNY, CDR2 SVGAGI, per germline (reference sequence). This CDR3 is built from 15 residues. The CDR3 reads CASSYPGQTNEKLFF. CDR3 DNA: TGTGCCAGCAGTTACCCGGGACAGACTAATGAAAAACTGTTTTTT.

The gene calls are TRBV15 and TRBJ1-6; D perhaps matches TRBD1 (5 bases). V was trimmed by 4 bases and J by 4 bases, leaving 14 bases between them. Looked up from germline, CDR1 is LNHNV and CDR2 is YYDKDF (reference sequence). The CDR3 length is 16 residues. CDR3 loop: CATSTHAGTYNSPLHF. CDR3 coding DNA: TGTGCCACCAGCACCCATGCCGGGACTTATAATTCACCCCTCCACTTT.

This clone was recorded a few times. The chain employs TRBV11-2 and TRBJ2-1, with D perhaps TRBD1 (6 bases). The germline V gene has CDR1 SGHAT and CDR2 FQNNGV. This CDR3 spans 16 amino acids. Trimming cost V 3 bases and J 2 bases, with 14 bases left between them. CDR3 sequence (DNA): TGTGCCAGCAGCTTCCCAGGGGTATCAGCCTACAATGAGCAGTTCTTC. Protein product: CASSFPGVSAYNEQFF.

The V gene is TRBV7-2, the J gene TRBJ2-7, with 7 bases aligning to TRBD1. V lost 6 bases to trimming and J lost 3 bases; unmatched junction nucleotides: 14. The CDR3 sequence is 16 residues long. Germline CDR1 SGHTA, CDR2 FQGNSA. For the CDR3, the DNA is TGTGCCAGCAGTCCTTACCCCCGGGACAGAAGCTACGAGCAGTACTTC. Protein: CASSPYPRDRSYEQYF.

This chain uses TRBV14 with TRBJ2-3; 10 bases match TRBD2. Germline V gives CDR1 SGHDN, CDR2 FVKESK. The CDR3 consists of 15 residues. Losses at the gene ends were 1 base for V and 4 bases for J; bases not matched to a gene: 2. The chain's CDR3 is CASSQVSGGADTQYF. Written as DNA, the CDR3 is TGTGCCAGCAGCCAAGTAAGCGGGGGGGCAGATACGCAGTATTTT.

This clone was recorded once. This chain connects TRBV6-5 to TRBJ2-2; weak D call: TRBD2 (6 bases). The CDR3 extends over 15 amino acids. In germline, CDR1 is MNHEY, CDR2 SVGAGI. V lost 0 bases and J 5 bases, leaving 10 bases between the germline ends. CDR3 DNA sequence: TGTGCCAGCAGTTACTCGGGGGGTTCTACCGGGGAGCTGTTTTTT. It is translated as CASSYSGGSTGELFF.

This chain links TRBV5-6 with TRBJ2-7; TRBD1 or TRBD2 may be the D gene (5 bases each). V was pared by 0 bases and J by 0 bases, with 19 bases between. Germline assignment: CDR1 SGHDT and CDR2 YYEEEE. CDR3 length: 18 residues. Written as DNA, the CDR3 is TGTGCCAGCAGCTTGGTCATTAGTTGGGACGGGGCCTCCTACGAGCAGTACTTC. The encoded protein is CASSLVISWDGASYEQYF.

This chain joins TRBV7-2 and TRBJ1-5; TRBD1 might be the D (5 bases). This CDR3 has 13 amino acids. Germline CDR1 is SGHTA and CDR2 is FQGNSA. Trimming took off 4 bases at V and 5 bases at J, with 9 bases between the two ends. DNA for the CDR3: TGTGCCAGCAGCTCAGGGATTGATCAGCCCCAGCATTTT. Amino acids: CASSSGIDQPQHF.

The gene calls are TRBV28 and TRBJ1-2; TRBD1 is a possible D gene (6 bases). Trimming took 6 bases from V and 7 from J, leaving 21 bases between them. Germline V gene data show CDR1 as MDHEN and CDR2 as SYDVKM. The CDR3 spans 15 residues. CDR3 nucleotides: TGTGCCAGCAGGCCGGGACACATCCGAACGTTTGGCTACACCTTC. Protein sequence: CASRPGHIRTFGYTF.

The V gene is TRBV5-6, the J gene TRBJ2-5; no firm D call. CDR1 is SGHDT, CDR2 YYEEEE, per germline. V was trimmed by 2 bases and J by 3 bases, leaving 11 bases between them. This CDR3 has 14 residues. CDR3 residues: CASSFVGRKETQYF. In DNA, the CDR3 is TGTGCCAGCAGCTTTGTAGGCAGAAAAGAGACCCAGTACTTC.

The chain carries TRBV6-6 and TRBJ2-2; a weak D match, TRBD1 (6 bases). The length of the CDR3 is 15 residues. Trimming pared 6 bases from V and 5 bases from J, leaving 16 bases between. The germline V gene has CDR1 MNHNY and CDR2 SVGAGI (reference sequence). The CDR3 is CASRGSQGRTGELFF. For the CDR3, the DNA is TGTGCCAGCAGGGGGTCACAGGGTCGGACCGGGGAGCTGTTTTTT.

V is TRBV6-5 and J is TRBJ1-3; D call uncertain. The germline V gene has CDR1 MNHEY and CDR2 SVGAGI. The CDR3 runs to 15 residues. V lost 7 bases, J lost 0 bases, and 13 bases lay in between. This CDR3 reads CASTSGPDSGNTIYF. The CDR3 coding sequence is TGTGCCAGCACCAGCGGACCGGACTCTGGAAACACCATATATTTT.